The sequence of this TCR beta chain was determined in a study of blood T cell repertoires in COVID-19. Study background: Donors in the United States, Italy and Spain gave samples during acute or convalescent COVID-19. PBMCs, B-cell-depleted T cells, or T cells provided the cDNA or gDNA that made up the material.

As originally analysed: It was from reference gene primer amplification that nucleated cell counts were estimated. The assay was immunoSEQ multiplex PCR, and TCRdb's table has in-frame clones only and misses some. V, J and clone size are taken as reported in that table, and D and trimming were inferred from the DNA itself. The sample includes 90,000 to 100,000 clones, around 90% of them seen just once. J gave up 2 bases and V 4 bases, and 5 bases lay outside the gene matches. This CDR3 is built from 14 residues. From germline, CDR1 is SGDLS and CDR2 YYNGEE. The rearrangement links TRBV9 to TRBJ2-7; TRBD1 matches at 8 bases. The sample was peripheral blood. This TCR was recovered from a man aged 55 to 70 with COVID-19, enrolled during active disease. Here the CDR3 DNA reads TGTGCCAGCAGCCTGGGACAGGAGGCCTACGAGCAGTACTTC. This encodes CASSLGQEAYEQYF.